The sequence of this T cell receptor (beta chain) was determined in a study of cytomegalovirus exposure and HLA in healthy donors. Study-wide results and caveats: A later analysis reportedly found fewer N-insertions in an Asian-associated ancestry cluster than the roughly 670-donor mean. At a 0.05 false discovery rate, a later analysis found 15,000 to 20,000 TCR beta sequences to be associated with HLA alleles. A later analysis showed TCR association rates differing by HLA locus, peaking at DRB1 and lowest at HLA-C. Later on, a genetic analysis was performed. It linked a missense variant in DCLRE1C with V- and J-gene trimming of TCR beta.

The PCR made use of 60 Vbeta and 13 Jbeta primers. Clones were sequenced by immunoSEQ multiplex PCR, and TCRdb holds only the in-frame ones, with some missing. The sample shows about 150,000 clones, 74% of them seen only once. Concerning this clone: What it binds is unknown.

This CDR3 is 15 amino acids long. Trimming cost V 6 bases and J 6 bases; bases outside gene matches: 14. Germline V gene sequence: CDR1 MNHEY, CDR2 SMNVEV (reference sequence). The V and J genes are TRBV27 and TRBJ2-7; 7 nucleotides match TRBD1. This TCR was recovered from a man aged 30-40 years in good health and CMV-seronegative. The sample consisted of PBMCs. The CDR3 bases are TGTGCCAGCAGCCCCCGACAGGGAAGATCGGGCGAGCAGTACTTC. Translating gives CASSPRQGRSGEQYF.